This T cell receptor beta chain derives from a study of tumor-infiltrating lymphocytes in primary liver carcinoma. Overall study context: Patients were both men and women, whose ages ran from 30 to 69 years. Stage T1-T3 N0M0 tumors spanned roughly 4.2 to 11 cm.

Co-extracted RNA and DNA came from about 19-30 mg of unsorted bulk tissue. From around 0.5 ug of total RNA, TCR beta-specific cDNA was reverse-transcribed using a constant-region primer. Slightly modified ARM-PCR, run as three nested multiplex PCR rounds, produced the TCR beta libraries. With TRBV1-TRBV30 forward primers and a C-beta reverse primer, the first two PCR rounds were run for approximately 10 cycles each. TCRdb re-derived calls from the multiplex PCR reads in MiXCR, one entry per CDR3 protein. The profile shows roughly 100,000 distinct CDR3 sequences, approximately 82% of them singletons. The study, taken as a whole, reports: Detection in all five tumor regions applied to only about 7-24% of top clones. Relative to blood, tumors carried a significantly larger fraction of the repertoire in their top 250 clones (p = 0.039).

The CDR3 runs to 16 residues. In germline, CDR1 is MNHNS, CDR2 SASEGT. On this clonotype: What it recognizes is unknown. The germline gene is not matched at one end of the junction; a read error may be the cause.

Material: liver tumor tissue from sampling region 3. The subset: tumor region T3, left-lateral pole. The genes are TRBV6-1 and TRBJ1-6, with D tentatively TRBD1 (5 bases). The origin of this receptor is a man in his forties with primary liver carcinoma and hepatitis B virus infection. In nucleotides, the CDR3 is TGTGTCAGCAGTGCCGGGACGGACCTCTGGGGTTCACCCCTCCACTTT. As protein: CVSSAGTDLWGSPLHF.